Each of the 27 T cell receptor beta chains below was sequenced from the same sample in a study of blood T cell repertoires in COVID-19. The repertoire was sequenced with immunoSEQ multiplex PCR; TCRdb's copy has only in-frame clones and lacks some. The data contain around 18,000 clones, 80% to 90% of them singletons. The sample taken for sequencing was peripheral blood. These receptors all come from a man aged 55 to 70 with active COVID-19.

This clone occurred once. The genes are TRBV27 and TRBJ2-3; 13 positions agree with TRBD2. The CDR3 contains 14 residues. V shed 10 bases and J 0 bases; nucleotides not matched to a gene: 1. CDR1 MNHEY and CDR2 SMNVEV come from the germline V gene (reference sequence). The DNA for the CDR3 is TGTGCCACGGGACTAGCGGGGAGCACAGATACGCAGTATTTT. Its protein is CATGLAGSTDTQYF.

This clone was observed a single time. V usage is TRBV7-9 and J usage is TRBJ2-1; D is undetermined. CDR3 size: 13 residues. Germline V CDR1 and CDR2: SEHNR, FQNEAQ (reference sequence). V shed 6 bases and J shed 6 bases, with 12 bases lying between them. CDR3 residues: CASRSSPSNEQFF. Written as DNA, the CDR3 is TGTGCCAGCAGGTCCTCCCCCAGCAATGAGCAGTTCTTC.

This chain connects TRBV2 to TRBJ2-2, with TRBD2 matching 8 bases. Germline assignment: CDR1 SNHLY and CDR2 FYNNEI. This CDR3 comprises 16 residues. V trimming: 5 bases; J trimming: 0 bases; junction bases outside the gene matches: 5. The CDR3 nucleotides are TGTGCCAGCAGTCCCTCGACTAGCGCGAACACCGGGGAGCTGTTTTTT. This encodes CASSPSTSANTGELFF.

The chain couples TRBV5-4 to TRBJ2-2; the match to TRBD2 covers 7 bases. This CDR3 is built from 17 residues. With V trimmed by 4 bases and J by 1 base, 10 bases remained unmatched. Germline-derived CDR1 and CDR2 are SGHNT and YYREEE (reference sequence). The CDR3 DNA reads as TGTGCCAGCAGCAACTATAGGACTAGAGGGAACACCGGGGAGCTGTTTTTT. Its translation is CASSNYRTRGNTGELFF.

The chain joins TRBV5-1 to TRBJ2-7; TRBD1 matches at 9 bases. The CDR3 covers 16 residues. Trimming removed 0 bases from V and 3 bases from J; junction bases left unmatched: 7. The germline V gene has CDR1 SGHRS and CDR2 YFSETQ. The CDR3 DNA is TGCGCCAGCAGCTTGGCCCTAGGGACAGGGAGCTACGAGCAGTACTTC. It yields the protein CASSLALGTGSYEQYF. Combining the CDR3 with reference TRBV5-1 and TRBJ2-7 gives the whole variable domain KAGVTQTPRYLIKTRGQQVTLSCSPISGHRSVSWYQQTPGQGLQFLFEYFSETQRNKGNFPGRFSGRQFSNSRSEMNVSTLELGDSALYLCASSLALGTGSYEQYFGPGTRLTVT.

CDR3 DNA: TGTGCCAGCAGTGAAGGGCAGGGTATTATCTACGAGCAGTACTTC. Translation: CASSEGQGIIYEQYF. This chain links TRBV2 with TRBJ2-7, with a possible D match to TRBD1 (5 bases). The CDR3 covers 15 residues. CDR1 is SNHLY and CDR2 is FYNNEI in the germline V gene. The V end was cut by 1 base, the J end by 3 bases, with 13 bases between.

The chain employs TRBV6-5 and TRBJ1-2; D may be TRBD1 (5 bases). Trimming cost V 6 bases and J 8 bases, with 16 bases left between them. The germline gives CDR1 MNHEY, CDR2 SVGAGI. The CDR3 has 13 residues. CDR3 sequence reads: CASSPWGSGGYTF. The DNA for the CDR3 is TGTGCCAGCAGCCCGTGGGGCTCGGGCGGCTACACCTTC.

The rearrangement joins TRBV6-5 to TRBJ2-2; a possible D gene is TRBD1 (5 bases). CDR1 is MNHEY, CDR2 SVGAGI, per germline. Trimming took 6 bases from V and 5 from J, leaving 10 bases between them. CDR3 size: 13 residues. The CDR3 loop is CASRGRITGELFF. CDR3 bases: TGTGCCAGCAGGGGGCGAATTACCGGGGAGCTGTTTTTT.

This chain joins TRBV11-3 and TRBJ1-3; D unresolved. This CDR3 region has 11 residues. V shed 5 bases and J shed 10 bases, with 9 bases lying between them. Germline CDR1 is SGHNT and CDR2 is YENEEA. DNA for the CDR3: TGTGCCAGCAGCGAATTGAGAACCATATATTTT. This sequence encodes CASSELRTIYF.

The chain uses TRBV11-2 and TRBJ2-1; TRBD2 agrees at 11 bases. V lost 1 base and J lost 9; bases outside the gene matches: 11. Germline V CDR1 and CDR2: SGHAT, FQNNGV. This CDR3 comprises 17 residues. This chain's CDR3 is CASSLAGASGGLGEQFF. CDR3 nucleotide sequence: TGTGCCAGCAGCTTAGCAGGAGCTAGCGGGGGGTTAGGTGAGCAGTTCTTC.

This sequence joins TRBV30 and TRBJ1-2; possibly TRBD1 for D (6 bases). Trimming took 1 base from V and 4 from J, leaving 10 bases between them. CDR1 and CDR2 (germline): GTSNPN, SVGIG (reference sequence). The CDR3 sequence is 13 residues long. Written as DNA, the CDR3 is TGTGCCTGGAGTGGGGGGGGCGGCTATGGCTACACCTTC. Translating gives CAWSGGGGYGYTF.

This clone appeared once. V and J are TRBV6-2 or TRBV6-3 and TRBJ1-1; 11 bases map to TRBD1. Germline CDR1 MNHEY, CDR2 SVGEGT. V lost 4 bases to trimming and J lost 6 bases; unmatched junction nucleotides: 1. The CDR3 sequence is 13 residues long. This CDR3 reads CASSWTGGSEAFF. The CDR3 DNA follows: TGTGCCAGCAGTTGGACAGGGGGCTCTGAAGCTTTCTTT.

The chain is built from TRBV7-3 and TRBJ2-3, with 10 bases lining up with TRBD2. With 5 bases clipped from V and 4 bases from J, the junction kept 6 bases outside the gene matches. Germline V gene sequence: CDR1 SGHTA, CDR2 FQGTGA. The CDR3 consists of 15 residues. The CDR3 bases are TGTGCCAGCAGCCCTTTAGCGGGGGGCCCAGATACGCAGTATTTT. It yields the protein CASSPLAGGPDTQYF.

The V gene is TRBV6-2 or TRBV6-3, the J gene TRBJ1-1, with D perhaps TRBD1 (6 bases). Between the trimmed V and J ends, which lost 5 bases and 1 base, there was a span of 11 bases. There are 14 residues in the CDR3. Per germline, CDR1 MNHEY and CDR2 SVGEGT. This CDR3 is CASSSGQTNTEAFF. The CDR3 bases are TGTGCCAGCAGTAGCGGACAGACGAACACTGAAGCTTTCTTT.

The chain uses TRBV28 and TRBJ1-4, with 7 bases matching TRBD1. J was trimmed by 8 bases and V by 6 bases; bases with no gene match: 9. CDR1 is MDHEN and CDR2 is SYDVKM in the germline V gene. This CDR3 spans 14 amino acids. CDR3 in amino acids: CASSRQGSIEKLFF. In DNA form, the CDR3 reads TGTGCCAGCAGCCGACAGGGCAGCATCGAAAAACTGTTTTTT. The full variable domain, rest sourced from reference TRBV28 and TRBJ1-4, is DVKVTQSSRYLVKRTGEKVFLECVQDMDHENMFWYRQDPGLGLRLIYFSYDVKMKEKGDIPEGYSVSREKKERFSLILESASTNQTSMYLCASSRQGSIEKLFFGSGTQLSVL.

V usage is TRBV27 and J usage is TRBJ2-7, with 7 nucleotides matching TRBD1. Germline CDR1 reads MNHEY; CDR2 reads SMNVEV (reference sequence). Germline trimming cut 2 bases from V and 3 bases from J; bases unmatched to any gene: 10. This CDR3 contains 16 residues. CDR3 nucleotides: TGTGCCAGCAGTTTACGAGGCCGGCAGGGGGACTACGAGCAGTACTTC. Encoded protein: CASSLRGRQGDYEQYF.

The chain links TRBV7-3 to TRBJ1-1, with TRBD1 matching over 10 bases. The germline V gene encodes CDR1 SGHTA and CDR2 FQGTGA. The CDR3 loop spans 13 amino acids. V was pared by 8 bases and J by 5 bases, with 5 bases of the junction left unmatched. This CDR3 reads CASRQGAFTEAFF. For the CDR3, the DNA is TGTGCCAGCCGACAGGGGGCATTTACTGAAGCTTTCTTT.

V gene TRBV15 combines with J gene TRBJ2-5; TRBD1 matches 7 bases. The V and J ends lost 5 bases and 9 bases, in that order; junction bases with no gene match: 15. CDR1 and CDR2 (germline): LNHNV, YYDKDF (reference sequence). This CDR3 region has 15 residues. CDR3: CATSGPRDSQGSQYF. The CDR3 nucleotides are TGTGCCACCAGCGGGCCGAGGGACAGCCAGGGTTCCCAGTACTTC.

This CDR3 is CASSGTGDYGYTF. The CDR3 DNA sequence: TGCGCCAGCAGCGGGACAGGGGACTATGGCTACACCTTC. The rearrangement joins TRBV5-1 to TRBJ1-2; 10 nucleotides line up with TRBD1. This CDR3 is built from 13 residues. Germline V gene data show CDR1 as SGHRS and CDR2 as YFSETQ. With V trimmed by 4 bases and J by 3 bases, 0 bases remained unmatched.

The chain is built from TRBV10-3 and TRBJ1-2; the match to TRBD1 covers 8 bases. The trim removed 0 bases at V and 3 bases at J, leaving 9 bases unmatched. This CDR3 comprises 17 residues. Germline CDR1 is ENHRY and CDR2 is SYGVKD. The DNA for the CDR3 is TGTGCCATCAGTGAGTCGAGGACAGGGATCATGGACTATGGCTACACCTTC. Translation: CAISESRTGIMDYGYTF.

The gene calls are TRBV11-2 and TRBJ1-1, with D maybe TRBD1 (5 bases). Germline CDR1 SGHAT, CDR2 FQNNGV. This CDR3 spans 14 amino acids. V was trimmed by 4 bases and J by 6 bases, leaving 15 bases between them. CDR3 sequence reads: CASSSMNQGSEAFF. The DNA for the CDR3 is TGTGCCAGCAGCTCCATGAACCAGGGCTCTGAAGCTTTCTTT.

The chain combines TRBV2 with TRBJ1-1; no clear D. The CDR3 totals 12 residues. Between the trimmed V and J ends, which lost 5 bases and 10 bases, there was a span of 14 bases. Germline CDR1 reads SNHLY; CDR2 reads FYNNEI. CDR3 in DNA: TGTGCCAGCAGTCCCAAACGAGTTGGAGCTTTCTTT. This encodes CASSPKRVGAFF.

The chain employs TRBV27 and TRBJ1-1, with D perhaps TRBD1 (6 bases). Germline CDR1 is MNHEY and CDR2 is SMNVEV (reference sequence). Trimming took off 5 bases at V and 0 bases at J, with 13 bases between the two ends. The CDR3 is 15 residues long. The CDR3 DNA reads TGTGCCAGCAGTATCGTACAGGGTATGAACACTGAAGCTTTCTTT. This codes for CASSIVQGMNTEAFF.

The chain couples TRBV5-1 to TRBJ2-1; 8 bases line up with TRBD1. The CDR3 loop spans 15 amino acids. V shed 2 bases, J shed 9 bases, and the junction held 10 bases outside the gene matches. CDR1 and CDR2 (germline): SGHRS, YFSETQ. CDR3 residues: CASSLPGQVRTEQFF. CDR3 DNA: TGCGCCAGCAGCTTACCGGGACAGGTAAGGACTGAGCAGTTCTTC.

The CDR3 sequence: CASSYPLGGGQPQHF. The CDR3 DNA reads as TGTGCCAGCAGTTACCCTTTAGGGGGCGGGCAGCCCCAGCATTTT. The rearrangement links TRBV6-6 to TRBJ1-5; 7 bases are shared with TRBD1. There are 15 residues in the CDR3. Germline CDR1 is MNHNY and CDR2 is SVGAGI (reference sequence). V lost 2 bases and J lost 7; bases outside the gene matches: 8.

This chain joins TRBV2 and TRBJ2-1, with D possibly being TRBD2 (6 bases). The ends were cut back, 1 base at V and 8 bases at J, with 9 bases in the middle. Germline V lookup: CDR1 SNHLY, CDR2 FYNNEI. This CDR3 is 13 amino acids long. The CDR3: CASSEVREDEQFF. Here the CDR3 DNA reads TGTGCCAGCAGTGAAGTGAGGGAGGATGAGCAGTTCTTC.

The V gene is TRBV11-1, the J gene TRBJ2-2, with D possibly being TRBD1 (5 bases). This CDR3 comprises 14 residues. V lost 7 bases and J 1 base, leaving 10 bases between the germline ends. Germline CDR1 reads SGHAT; CDR2 reads FQDESV (reference sequence). The CDR3 DNA reads TGTGCCAGCAACATTCAGGGGAACACCGGGGAGCTGTTTTTT. This codes for CASNIQGNTGELFF.